The following is a TCR beta chain sequence with its context. The CDR3 totals 15 residues. V was clipped by 0 bases and J by 8 bases; unmatched bases: 7. Germline V gives CDR1 MNHEY, CDR2 SMNVEV (reference sequence). Every ophthalmopathy donor presented moderate-to-severe activity, CAS ≥3, NOSPECS ≥4 and duration under 3 months. The diagnosis was founded upon clinical symptoms, serum thyroxine, TRAb, thyroid ultrasound and orbital computed tomography. It was from about 10 ml of fresh peripheral blood that the PBMCs came. The data were obtained in a study of Graves' ophthalmopathy and Graves' hyperthyroidism. The wider study: Peripheral blood sampling occurred at initial diagnosis, before any treatment.

Amplification of the TCR beta CDR3 regions used RNA transcripts (as template). HTBI primers primed a first-round RT-PCR, and a second-round multiplex PCR followed. TCRdb re-called the multiplex PCR reads through MiXCR, storing one row per CDR3 protein. The profile shows around 340,000 distinct CDR3 sequences, under 20% of them singletons. Sequencing used peripheral blood. The clonotype was recovered from an adult man with Graves' ophthalmopathy. J is TRBJ1-2 and V is TRBV27, with 9 bases identical to TRBD1. The CDR3 region is CASSLSGTGRKGYTF. The CDR3 DNA reads as TGTGCCAGCAGTTTATCCGGGACAGGGAGAAAGGGCTACACCTTC.